This T cell receptor (beta chain) was found in a study of regulatory T cells in long-lasting Graves disease. HTBI primers from iRepertoire and Arm-PCR of CDR3 regions yielded the TCR beta libraries. TCRdb itself ran the multiplex PCR reads through MiXCR, one entry per CDR3 protein. The table includes about 430,000 distinct CDR3 sequences, roughly 23% detected once. Specified time point: persistent/refractory GD, antithyroid drugs over 5 years with positive TRAb. PBMC RNA served as the TCR library source. It was American Thyroid Association guidelines that determined Graves' disease diagnosis. Remarks on this clonotype: What it binds is unknown.

V lost 1 base and J lost 6, with 11 bases in between. The germline gives CDR1 SGHDN, CDR2 FVKESK. CDR3 length: 14 amino acids. Whole-study results and caveats: Whereas new patients shared 800 to 1,000 public clonotypes, persistent patients shared more, at about 2,700. Favoring TRBV28, TRBJ1-2 and TRBJ2-5 was a feature seen in persistent disease.

This sequence joins TRBV14 and TRBJ2-3, with D unresolved. Sequenced here: peripheral blood mononuclear cells (PBMCs), sampled when the disease was refractory, from a patient treated with antithyroid drugs. The TCR was taken from a female donor with Graves disease. The CDR3 is CASSQVSSWDTQYF. DNA of the CDR3: TGTGCCAGCAGCCAAGTCTCGAGTTGGGATACGCAGTATTTT.